The 28 T cell receptor beta chains listed next were all sequenced from one sample in a study of blood T cell repertoires in COVID-19. Produced via immunoSEQ multiplex PCR; TCRdb's table is partial and in-frame only. Of approximately 150,000 clones detected, roughly 91% appear once; the ten largest clones hold around 5%. Sample: peripheral blood. These receptors were obtained from a man younger than 35 with COVID-19, enrolled during active disease.

As for this clone: Mismatch with germline at one junction end may stem from a read error. J is TRBJ1-4 and V is TRBV28; D call uncertain. In germline, CDR1 is MDHEN, CDR2 SYDVKM. There are 15 residues in the CDR3. CDR3 nucleotide sequence: TGTGCCAGCCGCGGTAACGTTGCAACTAATGAAAAACTGCTTTTT. Its translation: CASRGNVATNEKLLF.

The CDR3 bases are TGTGCCAGCAGTTTAGAGGTTAACTATGGCTACACCTTC. Its protein product is CASSLEVNYGYTF. The chain combines TRBV28 with TRBJ1-2; no definite D call. Germline CDR1 reads MDHEN; CDR2 reads SYDVKM. V lost 2 bases and J lost 1, with 5 bases in between. The CDR3 covers 13 residues.

This clone appeared a single time. J is TRBJ2-1 and V is TRBV7-9; 7 bases are shared with TRBD2. The CDR3 runs 15 residues. Germline CDR1 is SEHNR and CDR2 is FQNEAQ (reference sequence). J gave up 3 bases and V 3 bases, and 5 bases lay outside the gene matches. Here the CDR3 reads CASSLSGGVYNEQFF. The CDR3 nucleotides read TGTGCCAGCAGCTTGTCGGGAGGCGTCTACAATGAGCAGTTCTTC.

The rearrangement links TRBV4-3 to TRBJ2-7, with 7 bases matching TRBD1. V shed 2 bases, J shed 6 bases, and the junction held 7 bases outside the gene matches. The CDR3 has 14 residues. Germline V CDR1 and CDR2: LGHNA, YSLEER. The DNA for the CDR3 is TGCGCCAGCAGCCAATTACTAGGGGGCCTCGAGCAGTACTTC. Amino acid sequence: CASSQLLGGLEQYF.

The chain combines TRBV5-4 with TRBJ1-1; 7 positions match TRBD1. Looked up from germline, CDR1 is SGHNT and CDR2 is YYREEE (reference sequence). The V segment lost 4 bases and the J segment 7 bases; nucleotides outside the gene matches: 10. The CDR3 consists of 14 residues. CDR3 loop: CASSTPRDSHEAFF. The DNA for the CDR3 is TGTGCCAGCAGCACCCCACGGGACAGCCATGAAGCTTTCTTT.

This sequence joins TRBV27 and TRBJ2-7, with 7 bases identical to TRBD2. This CDR3 is built from 15 residues. J was trimmed by 4 bases and V by 6 bases; bases with no gene match: 12. In germline, CDR1 is MNHEY, CDR2 SMNVEV (reference sequence). The CDR3 is CASRPNGLGFYEQYF. CDR3 DNA sequence: TGTGCCAGCAGGCCCAACGGACTAGGTTTTTACGAGCAGTACTTC.

This clone was counted a single time. The chain carries TRBV28 and TRBJ2-7, with 10 bases aligning to TRBD1. V trimming: 4 bases; J trimming: 2 bases; junction bases outside the gene matches: 2. CDR1 MDHEN and CDR2 SYDVKM come from the germline V gene. This CDR3 is 14 amino acids long. DNA of the CDR3: TGTGCCAGCAGTTGGGGGACAGGGGCCTACGAGCAGTACTTC. Encoded protein: CASSWGTGAYEQYF.

This clone was recorded a few times. The rearrangement joins TRBV7-2 to TRBJ2-1, with TRBD2 matching 10 bases. V lost 5 bases to trimming and J lost 3 bases; unmatched junction nucleotides: 4. This CDR3 has 15 residues. Germline V gene sequence: CDR1 SGHTA, CDR2 FQGNSA. This CDR3 is CASSPLAGDYNEQFF. In DNA, the CDR3 is TGTGCCAGCAGCCCCCTAGCGGGGGACTACAATGAGCAGTTCTTC.

This clone was counted once. V and J are TRBV7-6 and TRBJ1-3; D remains ambiguous. The CDR3 has 16 residues. Germline lookup yields CDR1 SGHVS and CDR2 FNYEAQ. V was cut by 2 bases and J by 1 base, with 12 bases left in between. CDR3 DNA sequence: TGTGCCAGCAGCTTATGGCCTAGACCTTCTGGAAACACCATATATTTT. This sequence encodes CASSLWPRPSGNTIYF.

Here the CDR3 DNA reads TGTGCCAGCAGTCTAGCGGCTGAGCAGTTCTTC. It yields the protein CASSLAAEQFF. This chain uses TRBV28 with TRBJ2-1; 7 nucleotides align to TRBD2. V trimming: 5 bases; J trimming: 9 bases; junction bases outside the gene matches: 1. From germline, CDR1 is MDHEN and CDR2 SYDVKM. CDR3 length: 11 residues.

The chain has TRBV24-1 and TRBJ1-5; D perhaps matches TRBD1 (5 bases). The germline CDR1 and CDR2 sequences are KGHDR and SFDVKD. CDR3 length equals 15 residues. V gave up 6 bases and J gave up 2 bases, with 13 bases separating them. The CDR3 DNA follows: TGTGCCACCAGTTCTCAGGGATCCGGCAATCAGCCCCAGCATTTT. Amino acid sequence: CATSSQGSGNQPQHF.

This chain joins TRBV4-1 and TRBJ2-1; 12 bases agree with TRBD2. Germline V lookup: CDR1 MGHRA, CDR2 YSYEKL. The CDR3 has 17 residues. Trimming removed 4 bases from V and 8 bases from J; junction bases left unmatched: 12. The CDR3 sequence: CASSPRRLAGGRDEQFF. CDR3 nucleotides: TGCGCCAGCAGCCCCCGGCGCCTAGCGGGAGGGAGGGATGAGCAGTTCTTC.

The chain recombines TRBV6-1 with TRBJ1-5; 8 bases are a match to TRBD1. The CDR3 covers 18 residues. In germline, CDR1 is MNHNS, CDR2 SASEGT. Unmatched junction bases numbered 9, after V lost 0 bases and J lost 2 bases. The chain's CDR3 is CASSEARQGARGNQPQHF. CDR3 bases: TGTGCCAGCAGTGAAGCGCGGCAGGGGGCGCGAGGCAATCAGCCCCAGCATTTT.

This sequence joins TRBV6-2 or TRBV6-3 and TRBJ1-5, with 8 bases aligning to TRBD1. V shed 0 bases, J shed 0 bases, and the junction held 13 bases outside the gene matches. This CDR3 comprises 20 residues. Germline lookup yields CDR1 MNHEY and CDR2 SVGEGT. Here the CDR3 reads CASSYSRYRGSTYSNQPQHF. CDR3 nucleotides: TGTGCCAGCAGTTACTCGCGTTACAGGGGGAGCACCTATAGCAATCAGCCCCAGCATTTT.

The rearrangement links TRBV27 to TRBJ1-2; D unclear. Germline V gene sequence: CDR1 MNHEY, CDR2 SMNVEV (reference sequence). The CDR3 length is 14 residues. V lost 2 bases to trimming and J lost 2 bases, with 9 bases between them. In nucleotides, the CDR3 is TGTGCCAGCAGTTTAAGTCCCCAGAACTATGGCTACACCTTC. It yields the protein CASSLSPQNYGYTF.

V and J are TRBV14 and TRBJ2-7; 10 bases line up with TRBD2. This CDR3 spans 18 amino acids. CDR1 SGHDN and CDR2 FVKESK come from the germline V gene. The V and J ends lost 0 bases and 0 bases, in that order; junction bases with no gene match: 8. CDR3 in DNA: TGTGCCAGCAGCCAAGACGGTACTAGCGGGACGAGCTCCTACGAGCAGTACTTC. This gives the protein CASSQDGTSGTSSYEQYF.

This clone has just one count. The chain joins TRBV3-1 (or the pseudogene TRBV3-2) to TRBJ2-1; the D gene is possibly TRBD2 (6 bases). Trimming cost V 11 bases and J 1 base, with 12 bases left between them. The germline gives CDR1 LGHDT, CDR2 YNNKEL (reference sequence). The CDR3 loop spans 13 amino acids. The CDR3 spells CAAGGSSYNEQFF. CDR3 in DNA: TGTGCCGCTGGAGGGAGTTCCTACAATGAGCAGTTCTTC.

This rearrangement joins TRBV5-3 to TRBJ2-3, with 7 bases aligning to TRBD2. TRBV5-3 qualifies as an ORF whose function is uncertain. The length of the CDR3 is 16 residues. V lost 0 bases, J lost 4 bases, and 8 bases stayed unmatched. This chain's CDR3 is CARSLELAPRADTQYF. CDR3 sequence (DNA): TGTGCCAGAAGCTTGGAACTAGCGCCCCGTGCAGATACGCAGTATTTT.

The V gene is TRBV9, the J gene TRBJ2-7; 8 bases match TRBD1. This CDR3 contains 15 residues. Trimming took 0 bases from V and 6 from J; bases not matched to a gene: 8. Germline assignment: CDR1 SGDLS and CDR2 YYNGEE. The CDR3 coding sequence is TGTGCCAGCAGCGTAGAGGCCAGGGGGCGAGGCGAGCAGTACTTC. Amino acids: CASSVEARGRGEQYF.

The rearrangement joins TRBV6-1 to TRBJ2-1, with TRBD2 matching 11 bases. The CDR3 sequence is 15 residues long. V lost 2 bases and J lost 12; bases outside the gene matches: 9. Germline loops: CDR1 MNHNS, CDR2 SASEGT. In DNA form, the CDR3 reads TGTGCCAGCAGTGAAAGGAGACTAGCGGGATTTAGGCAGTTCTTC. This translates into CASSERRLAGFRQFF.

The chain links TRBV5-6 to TRBJ1-2; 8 bases are a match to TRBD1. Germline V gives CDR1 SGHDT, CDR2 YYEEEE. CDR3 length: 13 residues. V gave up 4 bases and J gave up 7 bases; unmatched junction bases: 6. This chain's CDR3 is CASSRTGLGGYTF. As DNA, the CDR3 is TGTGCCAGCAGCCGGACAGGGCTTGGTGGCTACACCTTC.

The chain carries TRBV28 and TRBJ2-5; the D gene is possibly TRBD2 (7 bases). The V and J ends lost 9 bases and 4 bases respectively, with 15 bases between them. Germline V lookup: CDR1 MDHEN, CDR2 SYDVKM. CDR3 size: 13 residues. The CDR3 DNA is TGTGCCAGTCTAGGGGGGGTTCGAGAGACCCAGTACTTC. Amino acid sequence: CASLGGVRETQYF.

The chain has TRBV19 and TRBJ2-3; 10 bases map to TRBD2. V lost 9 bases and J lost 0; bases outside the gene matches: 3. Germline CDR1 reads LNHDA; CDR2 reads SQIVND (reference sequence). The CDR3 length is 14 residues. As DNA, the CDR3 is TGTGCCAGCCAGACTAGCGGGAGCACAGATACGCAGTATTTT. Amino acids: CASQTSGSTDTQYF.

CDR3 sequence reads: CATNTGGGYGYTF. CDR3 nucleotides: TGTGCCACCAATACAGGGGGCGGCTATGGCTACACCTTC. The rearrangement joins TRBV2 to TRBJ1-2, with 9 positions matching TRBD1. The ends lost 10 bases at V and 4 bases at J; junction bases unmatched: 7. Germline V gene sequence: CDR1 SNHLY, CDR2 FYNNEI. This CDR3 contains 13 residues.

This sequence joins TRBV5-6 and TRBJ2-7; tentatively, D is TRBD2 (6 bases). V was trimmed by 2 bases and J by 4 bases, leaving 19 bases between them. CDR1 and CDR2 from the germline V gene are SGHDT and YYEEEE. CDR3 length equals 16 residues. CDR3 region: CASSFGGGLAGYEQYF. CDR3 nucleotides: TGTGCCAGCAGCTTCGGGGGTGGCCTAGCTGGTTACGAGCAGTACTTC.

The V and J genes are TRBV10-3 and TRBJ2-3, with D tentatively TRBD2 (5 bases). The length of the CDR3 is 16 residues. In germline, CDR1 is ENHRY, CDR2 SYGVKD. Trimming shortened V by 0 bases and J by 0 bases, and 10 bases separated the two germline ends. CDR3 protein: CAISESTGYSTDTQYF. DNA of the CDR3: TGTGCCATCAGTGAGTCGACGGGGTATAGCACAGATACGCAGTATTTT.

The CDR3 loop is CASSELGQGRTEAFF. CDR3 bases: TGTGCCAGCAGTGAACTCGGACAGGGGCGCACTGAAGCTTTCTTT. The chain uses TRBV28 and TRBJ1-1; 9 nucleotides match TRBD1. Losses at the gene ends were 5 bases for V and 4 bases for J; bases not matched to a gene: 8. Germline loops: CDR1 MDHEN, CDR2 SYDVKM. CDR3 size: 15 residues.

The chain carries TRBV27 and TRBJ2-7; the match to TRBD2 covers 7 bases. The CDR3 runs 11 residues. CDR1 and CDR2 (germline): MNHEY, SMNVEV (reference sequence). The V gene end was trimmed by 5 bases and the J gene end by 5 bases; junction bases not matched to a gene: 0. The CDR3 protein is CASSGGDEQYF. The CDR3, as DNA: TGTGCCAGCAGTGGGGGGGACGAGCAGTACTTC.